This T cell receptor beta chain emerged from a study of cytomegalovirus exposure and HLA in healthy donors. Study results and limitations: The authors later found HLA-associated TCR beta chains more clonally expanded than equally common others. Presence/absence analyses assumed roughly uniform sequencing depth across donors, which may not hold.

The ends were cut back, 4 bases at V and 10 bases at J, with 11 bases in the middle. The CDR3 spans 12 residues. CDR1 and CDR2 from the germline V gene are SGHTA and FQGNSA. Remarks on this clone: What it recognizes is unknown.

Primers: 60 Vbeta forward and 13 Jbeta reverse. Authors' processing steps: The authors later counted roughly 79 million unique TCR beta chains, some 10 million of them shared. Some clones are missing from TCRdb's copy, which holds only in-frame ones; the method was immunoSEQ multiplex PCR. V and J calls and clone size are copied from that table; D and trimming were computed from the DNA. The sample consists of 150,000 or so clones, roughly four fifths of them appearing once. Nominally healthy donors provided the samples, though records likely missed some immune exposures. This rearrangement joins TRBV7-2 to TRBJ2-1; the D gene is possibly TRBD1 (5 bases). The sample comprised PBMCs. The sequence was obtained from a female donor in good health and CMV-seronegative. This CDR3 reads CASSSPAGEQFF. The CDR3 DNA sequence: TGTGCCAGCAGCTCACCGGCAGGGGAGCAGTTCTTC. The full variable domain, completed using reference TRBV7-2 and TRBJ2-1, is GAGVSQSPSNKVTEKGKDVELRCDPISGHTALYWYRQSLGQGLEFLIYFQGNSAPDKSGLPSDRFSAERTGGSVSTLTIQRTQQEDSAVYLCASSSPAGEQFFGPGTRLTVL.